This T cell receptor beta chain was captured by sequencing in a study of T cells in Graves' hyperthyroidism and ophthalmopathy. About the study: Peripheral blood was acquired at first diagnosis, ahead of any therapy whatsoever.

This CDR3 has 14 residues. With 5 bases removed from V and 7 bases from J, the gap between germline ends came to 17 bases. CDR1 SEHNR and CDR2 FQNEAQ come from the germline V gene (reference sequence). Clinicians diagnosed patients from clinical symptoms, serum thyroxine and TRAb, thyroid ultrasound and orbital computed tomography. RNA transcripts served as the template for amplifying TCR beta CDR3 regions. The TCR CDR3 first-round RT-PCR relied on the HTBI primer set. TCRdb re-called the multiplex PCR reads with MiXCR, one entry per CDR3 protein. Of around 600,000 distinct CDR3 sequences in the sample, roughly 15% were seen once.

Sequenced input: blood. The gene calls are TRBV7-9 and TRBJ2-5; the D gene is possibly TRBD1 (6 bases). This clonotype was sampled from a woman between 40 and 55 years old with Graves' ophthalmopathy. For the CDR3, the DNA is TGTGCCAGCAGCCCGGGAAGGGACATGGGGACCCAGTACTTC. Translated, it gives CASSPGRDMGTQYF.